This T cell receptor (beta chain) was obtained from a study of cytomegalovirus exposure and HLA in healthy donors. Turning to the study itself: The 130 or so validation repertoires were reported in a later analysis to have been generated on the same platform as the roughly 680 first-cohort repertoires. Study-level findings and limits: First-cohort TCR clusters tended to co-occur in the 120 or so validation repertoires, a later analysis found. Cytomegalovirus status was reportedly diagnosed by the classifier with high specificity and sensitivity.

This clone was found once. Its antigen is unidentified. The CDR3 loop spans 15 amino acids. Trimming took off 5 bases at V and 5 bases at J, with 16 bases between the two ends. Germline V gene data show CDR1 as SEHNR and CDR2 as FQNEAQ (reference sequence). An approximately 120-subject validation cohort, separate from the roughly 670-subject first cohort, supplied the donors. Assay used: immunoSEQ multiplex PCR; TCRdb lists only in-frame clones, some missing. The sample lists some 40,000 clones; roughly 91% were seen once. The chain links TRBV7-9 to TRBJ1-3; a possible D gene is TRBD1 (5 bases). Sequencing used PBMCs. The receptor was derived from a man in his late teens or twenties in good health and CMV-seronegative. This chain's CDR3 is CASSLRRTTRNTIYF. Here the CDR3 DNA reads TGTGCCAGCAGCCTAAGGCGGACAACGAGAAACACCATATATTTT.